This T cell receptor beta chain was sequenced for a study of blood T cell repertoires in COVID-19. Across the study: Some COVID-19 samples were acute and others convalescent; all came from the United States, Italy and Spain. In each case, the material was cDNA or gDNA derived from T cells, B-cell-depleted T cells, or PBMCs.

As handled by the study authors: Amplification with reference gene primers provided the estimates of nucleated cell counts. Sequencing was performed with immunoSEQ multiplex PCR; in TCRdb, only in-frame clones are kept and a portion is missing. V and J calls and clone size follow that table, whereas D and trimming were derived from the DNA. The table has approximately 16,000 clones, roughly nine tenths seen once. The V and J ends lost 3 bases and 0 bases respectively, with 6 bases between them. CDR1 MNHEY and CDR2 SVGAGI come from the germline V gene. CDR3 length: 15 amino acids. Sample: peripheral blood. This receptor was obtained from a human donor in a cohort sampled during active COVID-19. This chain joins TRBV6-5 and TRBJ2-6; D ambiguous. CDR3 protein: CASSYIISGANVLTF. CDR3 nucleotide sequence: TGTGCCAGCAGTTATATTATCTCTGGGGCCAACGTCCTGACTTTC.